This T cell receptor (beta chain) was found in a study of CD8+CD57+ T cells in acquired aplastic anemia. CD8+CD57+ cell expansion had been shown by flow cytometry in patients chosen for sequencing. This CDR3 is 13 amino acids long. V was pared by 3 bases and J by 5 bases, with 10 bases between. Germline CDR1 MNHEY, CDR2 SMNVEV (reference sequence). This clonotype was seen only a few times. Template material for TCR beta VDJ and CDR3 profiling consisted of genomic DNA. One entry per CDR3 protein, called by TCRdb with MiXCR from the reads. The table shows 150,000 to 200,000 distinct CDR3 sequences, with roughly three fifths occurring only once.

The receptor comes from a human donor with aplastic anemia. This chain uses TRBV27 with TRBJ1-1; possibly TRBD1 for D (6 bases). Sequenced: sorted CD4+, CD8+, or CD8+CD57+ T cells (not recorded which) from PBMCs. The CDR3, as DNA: TGTGCCAGCAGTTTGGGGGCGCGGACTGAAGCTTTCTTT. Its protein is CASSLGARTEAFF.